The 23 T cell receptor beta chains listed next were all sequenced from one sample in a study of cytomegalovirus exposure and HLA in healthy donors. Sequencing was performed with immunoSEQ multiplex PCR; in TCRdb, only in-frame clones are kept and a portion is missing. The sample has 130,000 to 150,000 clones, 89% seen once. Specimen: PBMCs. All receptors derive from a woman aged 18-29 years in good health and CMV-seropositive.

This rearrangement joins TRBV4-1 to TRBJ1-2, with 7 bases fitting TRBD1. The CDR3 consists of 16 residues. After removal of 2 bases from V and 8 bases from J, the junction contained 14 bases not matched to a gene. The germline gives CDR1 MGHRA, CDR2 YSYEKL. The CDR3 reads CASSQPTSGDRDGYTF. DNA for the CDR3: TGCGCCAGCAGCCAACCAACCTCCGGAGACAGGGACGGCTACACCTTC.

The chain combines TRBV28 with TRBJ1-1; 10 nucleotides line up with TRBD1. The CDR3 sequence is 19 residues long. Germline CDR1 and CDR2: MDHEN and SYDVKM. The V and J ends lost 0 bases and 3 bases, in that order; junction bases with no gene match: 13. The CDR3 bases are TGTGCCAGCAGTTTATGGGGAATGACAGGGGGCGAATTATACACTGAAGCTTTCTTT. This gives the protein CASSLWGMTGGELYTEAFF.

The rearrangement uses TRBV9 and TRBJ2-1; 9 nucleotides align to TRBD2. The ends lost 6 bases at V and 11 bases at J; junction bases unmatched: 9. From germline, CDR1 is SGDLS and CDR2 YYNGEE. The CDR3 totals 13 residues. CDR3 DNA: TGTGCCAGCAATAGCGGGGGCAAGGTTAAGCAGTTCTTC. This sequence encodes CASNSGGKVKQFF. Using reference TRBV9 and TRBJ2-1 for the parts outside the CDR3, the full variable domain is DSGVTQTPKHLITATGQRVTLRCSPRSGDLSVYWYQQSLDQGLQFLIQYYNGEERAKGNILERFSAQQFPDLHSELNLSSLELGDSALYFCASNSGGKVKQFFGPGTRLTVL.

CDR3 nucleotides: TGTGCCAGCAGCGTAGGCGGTAGCGGGGGGGATGAGACCCAGTACTTC. Translating gives CASSVGGSGGDETQYF. The chain is built from TRBV9 and TRBJ2-5, with 11 bases aligning to TRBD2. CDR1 and CDR2 (germline): SGDLS, YYNGEE. V was clipped by 0 bases and J by 5 bases; unmatched bases: 6. CDR3 size: 16 residues.

The gene calls are TRBV7-9 and TRBJ2-5, with D possibly TRBD1 on 6 matching bases. Germline V gene data show CDR1 as SEHNR and CDR2 as FQNEAQ (reference sequence). This CDR3 has 16 amino acids. V lost 4 bases to trimming and J lost 5 bases, with 20 bases between them. This chain's CDR3 is CASSSRSTGFLETQYF. CDR3 DNA: TGTGCCAGCAGCTCTCGAAGTACAGGGTTCCTCGAGACCCAGTACTTC. The whole variable domain, filled in from reference TRBV7-9 and TRBJ2-5, reads DTGVSQNPRHKITKRGQNVTFRCDPISEHNRLYWYRQTLGQGPEFLTYFQNEAQLEKSRLLSDRFSAERPKGSFSTLEIQRTEQGDSAMYLCASSSRSTGFLETQYFGPGTRLLVL.

This chain connects TRBV5-4 to TRBJ2-1; TRBD1 is a possible D gene (7 bases). The germline V and J ends were trimmed by 3 bases and 0 bases, with 19 bases remaining between them. This CDR3 is 18 amino acids long. The V gene's germline CDR1 is SGHNT and CDR2 YYREEE (reference sequence). CDR3: CASSSGGSGTGSYNEQFF. Written as DNA, the CDR3 is TGTGCCAGCAGCTCAGGGGGGTCCGGTACGGGCTCCTACAATGAGCAGTTCTTC. Filled out from reference TRBV5-4 and TRBJ2-1, the complete variable domain reads ETGVTQSPTHLIKTRGQQVTLRCSSQSGHNTVSWYQQALGQGPQFIFQYYREEENGRGNFPPRFSGLQFPNYSSELNVNALELDDSALYLCASSSGGSGTGSYNEQFFGPGTRLTVL.

This chain joins TRBV27 and TRBJ2-1; TRBD2 aligns across 12 bases. This CDR3 is 17 amino acids long. V was clipped by 0 bases and J by 4 bases; unmatched bases: 4. Germline V gene data show CDR1 as MNHEY and CDR2 as SMNVEV (reference sequence). The CDR3 is CASSLSATSGGYNEQFF. In DNA, the CDR3 is TGTGCCAGCAGTTTATCGGCGACTAGCGGGGGATACAATGAGCAGTTCTTC.

In this sample, this clone turned up a few times. J is TRBJ1-2 and V is TRBV2; D may be TRBD1 (5 bases). The CDR3 is made up of 11 amino acids. V was trimmed by 8 bases and J by 1 base, leaving 5 bases between them. Per germline, CDR1 SNHLY and CDR2 FYNNEI. The CDR3 bases are TGTGCCAGCCAGGGTAACTATGGCTACACCTTC. Translating gives CASQGNYGYTF.

The V call is TRBV4-1, the J call TRBJ2-7; 10 nucleotides line up with TRBD2. The CDR3 covers 14 residues. V was clipped by 4 bases and J by 4 bases; unmatched bases: 4. Germline V lookup: CDR1 MGHRA, CDR2 YSYEKL. In nucleotides, the CDR3 is TGCGCCAGCAGCCCTGGTAGCGGGGGGTACGAGCAGTACTTC. Its translation is CASSPGSGGYEQYF.

The chain employs TRBV7-9 and TRBJ2-7, with a tentative D call TRBD1 (6 bases). This CDR3 is 16 amino acids long. Per the germline V gene, CDR1 is SEHNR and CDR2 is FQNEAQ (reference sequence). The V gene lost 5 bases and the J gene lost 0 bases, with 17 bases spanning the gap. CDR3 nucleotides: TGTGCCAGCAGCACGATCAGGGGACCATACTCCTACGAGCAGTACTTC. Translation: CASSTIRGPYSYEQYF.

In its sample, this clone was seen a few times. The rearrangement joins TRBV5-1 to TRBJ2-2; TRBD1 matches at 9 bases. CDR1 is SGHRS and CDR2 is YFSETQ in the germline V gene. The CDR3 contains 17 residues. V shed 5 bases, J shed 2 bases, and the junction held 10 bases outside the gene matches. The CDR3 loop is CASSRFVTGGNTGELFF. CDR3 DNA: TGCGCCAGCAGTAGGTTCGTGACAGGGGGAAACACCGGGGAGCTGTTTTTT.

The rearrangement links TRBV7-9 to TRBJ2-5; 7 bases agree with TRBD1. CDR1 is SEHNR, CDR2 FQNEAQ, per germline (reference sequence). The CDR3 totals 14 residues. With 5 bases clipped from V and 1 base from J, the junction kept 4 bases outside the gene matches. CDR3 protein: CASSQGTAQETQYF. Written as DNA, the CDR3 is TGTGCCAGCAGCCAGGGGACAGCCCAAGAGACCCAGTACTTC.

The count of this clone is one. CDR3 residues: CASSPLQGQPQHF. DNA of the CDR3: TGTGCCAGCAGCCCCCTACAGGGACAGCCCCAGCATTTT. The chain links TRBV7-3 to TRBJ1-5; D may be TRBD1 (6 bases). CDR3 length: 13 amino acids. Germline lookup yields CDR1 SGHTA and CDR2 FQGTGA. Trimming cost V 5 bases and J 7 bases, with 12 bases left between them.

V and J are TRBV5-4 and TRBJ2-6, with D uncertain. The CDR3 extends over 14 amino acids. The V gene lost 4 bases and the J gene lost 4 bases, with 9 bases spanning the gap. Germline CDR1 and CDR2: SGHNT and YYREEE (reference sequence). CDR3 loop: CASSQKEGANVLTF. The CDR3 nucleotides read TGTGCCAGCAGCCAAAAGGAGGGGGCCAACGTCCTGACTTTC. Full variable domain (rest looked up from reference TRBV5-4 and TRBJ2-6): ETGVTQSPTHLIKTRGQQVTLRCSSQSGHNTVSWYQQALGQGPQFIFQYYREEENGRGNFPPRFSGLQFPNYSSELNVNALELDDSALYLCASSQKEGANVLTFGAGSRLTVL.

This clone was counted once. The chain links TRBV9 to TRBJ2-3; TRBD2 agrees at 8 bases. With V trimmed by 0 bases and J by 5 bases, 5 bases remained unmatched. This CDR3 is 15 amino acids long. Germline V lookup: CDR1 SGDLS, CDR2 YYNGEE. This CDR3 reads CASSVAGGPLDTQYF. Here the CDR3 DNA reads TGTGCCAGCAGCGTAGCGGGGGGGCCTTTAGATACGCAGTATTTT.

This chain connects TRBV4-3 to TRBJ2-7; D perhaps matches TRBD1 (6 bases). From germline, CDR1 is LGHNA and CDR2 YSLEER. CDR3 length: 13 residues. Trimming cost V 1 base and J 4 bases, with 8 bases left between them. The CDR3 here is CASSQVRGYEQYF. The DNA of the CDR3 is TGCGCCAGCAGCCAAGTAAGGGGGTACGAGCAGTACTTC.

The V gene is TRBV7-8, the J gene TRBJ1-4, with D unclear. V dropped 5 bases and J dropped 7 bases, with 11 bases sitting between them. The germline gives CDR1 SGHVS, CDR2 FQNEAQ. CDR3 length: 13 residues. CDR3 in DNA: TGTGCCAGCAGCCCTAGAGTAGGTGAAAAACTGTTTTTT. As protein: CASSPRVGEKLFF.

The rearrangement joins TRBV11-2 to TRBJ2-2; the D is unclear. The germline gives CDR1 SGHAT, CDR2 FQNNGV. This CDR3 is built from 12 residues. The V gene lost 5 bases and the J gene lost 13 bases, with 14 bases spanning the gap. CDR3 protein: CASSPAVGWLFF. DNA for the CDR3: TGTGCCAGCAGCCCGGCGGTCGGGTGGCTGTTTTTT.

The chain combines TRBV14 with TRBJ2-1; the match to TRBD1 covers 7 bases. The CDR3 totals 15 residues. Germline loops: CDR1 SGHDN, CDR2 FVKESK. The V segment lost 1 base and the J segment 6 bases; nucleotides outside the gene matches: 6. The CDR3 protein is CASSQGRGGLNEQFF. DNA of the CDR3: TGTGCCAGCAGCCAAGGAAGAGGGGGCCTCAATGAGCAGTTCTTC.

This sequence joins TRBV1 and TRBJ2-6; the table's TRBD1 call for D was not verified on the DNA. TRBV1 is tagged as a pseudogene. CDR3 length: 15 residues. The CDR3 DNA reads TGCACCAGCAGTCAGGAACAAAGTCGGGCCAACGTCCTGACTTTC. Residues: CTSSQEQSRANVLTF.

This sequence joins TRBV5-5 and TRBJ2-3, with 11 bases matching TRBD2. With 4 bases clipped from V and 5 bases from J, the junction kept 6 bases outside the gene matches. In germline, CDR1 is SGHKS, CDR2 YYEKEE (reference sequence). This CDR3 contains 15 residues. In DNA, the CDR3 is TGTGCCAGCAGCCTTAGCGGGGGGGTTGGAGATACGCAGTATTTT. Translation gives CASSLSGGVGDTQYF.

This CDR3 is CASSLVQGANTEAFF. CDR3 nucleotide sequence: TGTGCCAGCAGCTTAGTCCAGGGGGCGAACACTGAAGCTTTCTTT. The V gene is TRBV9, the J gene TRBJ1-1; 8 bases agree with TRBD1. Germline V gene lookup returns CDR1 SGDLS and CDR2 YYNGEE. The V gene end was trimmed by 4 bases and the J gene end by 1 base; junction bases not matched to a gene: 6. CDR3 length: 15 residues.

The chain is built from TRBV6-5 and TRBJ2-2; 7 bases are a match to TRBD2. Germline CDR1 and CDR2: MNHEY and SVGAGI. This CDR3 is 13 amino acids long. V shed 5 bases and J 3 bases; nucleotides not matched to a gene: 0. CDR3 bases: TGTGCCAGCAGTCGGGAGGACACCGGGGAGCTGTTTTTT. It yields the protein CASSREDTGELFF.